This entry lists 2 T cell receptor beta chains sequenced from one sample in a study of T cells in Graves' hyperthyroidism and ophthalmopathy. TCR beta CDR3 regions were amplified from RNA. The HTBI primer set was used in a first-round RT-PCR of the TCR CDR3. TCRdb redid the calling of the multiplex PCR reads with MiXCR, one entry per CDR3 protein. Of hundreds of thousands of distinct CDR3 sequences in the sample, around 15% were seen once. Specimen: blood. All receptors come from a woman in her thirties or forties with Graves' ophthalmopathy.

This chain uses TRBV15 with TRBJ1-1, with a tentative D call TRBD1 (5 bases). The CDR3 sequence is 14 residues long. Trimming shortened V by 3 bases and J by 1 base, and 9 bases separated the two germline ends. The V gene's germline CDR1 is LNHNV and CDR2 YYDKDF (reference sequence). The CDR3 loop reads CATSRDTGNTEAFF. The CDR3 DNA is TGTGCCACCAGCAGGGACACAGGGAACACTGAAGCTTTCTTT.

This clonotype was counted many times. V is TRBV18 and J is TRBJ2-3; TRBD1 or TRBD2 may be the D gene (5 bases each). This CDR3 is 14 amino acids long. Germline V gene sequence: CDR1 KGHSH, CDR2 LQKENI. Trimming left V 2 bases short and J 8 bases short, with 14 bases between. The CDR3 protein is CASSPVTLGGTQYF. CDR3 in DNA: TGTGCCAGCTCACCAGTGACTCTTGGGGGTACGCAGTATTTT. The full variable domain, with the rest looked up from reference TRBV18 and TRBJ2-3, is NAGVMQNPRHLVRRRGQEARLRCSPMKGHSHVYWYRQLPEEGLKFMVYLQKENIIDESGMPKERFSAEFPKEGPSILRIQQVVRGDSAAYFCASSPVTLGGTQYFGPGTRLTVL.